The T cell receptor beta chain described here comes from a study of cytomegalovirus exposure and HLA in healthy donors. Study-level results: Later on, an analysis found that several of the most significant clusters appeared to be linked to common viral pathogens, which included parvovirus B19. Presence/absence analysis assumed near-uniform sequencing depth across donors. Later work associated 16,951 TCR beta sequences with HLA alleles at 0.05 false discovery rate.

PCR was performed using 60 Vbeta and 13 Jbeta primers. Assay: immunoSEQ multiplex PCR; the TCRdb copy retains only in-frame clones and omits some. Of approximately 190,000 clones detected, just under 70% appear once; the ten largest clones hold 2.6%. Regarding this clone: Its antigen is still unknown.

The CDR3 covers 14 residues. Trimming stripped 5 bases from V and 1 base from J, with 10 bases between. Germline CDR1 SGHTA, CDR2 FQGNSA. This TCR came from a man aged 35-49 years in good health and CMV-seropositive. Sequenced material: PBMCs. The chain uses TRBV7-2 and TRBJ2-3, with a possible D match to TRBD2 (5 bases). The CDR3 DNA reads TGTGCCAGCAGCCCGGACTTCCGCACAGATACGCAGTATTTT. Amino acids: CASSPDFRTDTQYF.